Listed here are 9 T cell receptor beta chains from one sample, sequenced in a study of response to subunit inactivated influenza vaccine. From the RT-PCR reads, TCRdb called clonotypes with MiXCR, one entry per CDR3 protein. The sample has approximately 500,000 distinct CDR3 sequences, under 15% seen once; the top ten hold around 13%. The sequencing here drew on PBMCs from blood, taken more than 35 days after vaccination. These TCRs come from a man aged 45-65 years who received an inactivated influenza vaccine.

This clonotype has just a few counts. The CDR3 protein is CSARYGTGVGNEKLFF. In DNA, the CDR3 is TGCAGTGCTAGATACGGGACAGGGGTTGGTAATGAAAAACTGTTTTTT. This rearrangement joins TRBV20-1 to TRBJ1-4; 10 nucleotides agree with TRBD1. Trimming cost V 2 bases and J 4 bases; bases outside gene matches: 7. The CDR3 runs to 16 residues. Germline values: CDR1 DFQATT, CDR2 SNEGSKA (reference sequence).

This chain joins TRBV25-1 and TRBJ1-1; the D is unclear. V was pared by 0 bases and J by 6 bases, with 14 bases between. Per the germline V gene, CDR1 is MGHDK and CDR2 is SYGVNS. The CDR3 consists of 15 residues. CDR3 residues: CASSEYHPAKAEAFF. The CDR3 DNA reads as TGTGCCAGCAGTGAATATCACCCGGCGAAGGCTGAAGCTTTCTTT.

This clonotype was observed a few times. V usage is TRBV7-2 and J usage is TRBJ2-7; weak D call: TRBD1 (6 bases). Between the trimmed V and J ends, which lost 6 bases and 5 bases, there was a span of 17 bases. The germline V gene encodes CDR1 SGHTA and CDR2 FQGNSA. This CDR3 spans 14 amino acids. The CDR3, as DNA: TGTGCCAGCAGGTTCCTAGGGGGAGATCACGAGCAGTACTTC. It yields the protein CASRFLGGDHEQYF.

The rearrangement uses TRBV9 and TRBJ2-1; no clear D gene. The CDR3 is made up of 13 amino acids. CDR1 and CDR2 from the germline V gene are SGDLS and YYNGEE. V lost 5 bases and J lost 1, with 7 bases in between. For the CDR3, the DNA is TGTGCCAGCAGTGACTGGTCCTACAATGAGCAGTTCTTC. This sequence encodes CASSDWSYNEQFF. The full variable domain, completed using reference TRBV9 and TRBJ2-1, is DSGVTQTPKHLITATGQRVTLRCSPRSGDLSVYWYQQSLDQGLQFLIQYYNGEERAKGNILERFSAQQFPDLHSELNLSSLELGDSALYFCASSDWSYNEQFFGPGTRLTVL.

CDR3: CASSTGFSLHQPQHF. CDR3 nucleotides: TGTGCCAGCAGCACAGGGTTCAGCCTTCATCAGCCCCAGCATTTT. V gene TRBV6-1 combines with J gene TRBJ1-5, with D perhaps TRBD1 (6 bases). Germline V gene data show CDR1 as MNHNS and CDR2 as SASEGT. V lost 6 bases to trimming and J lost 5 bases, with 17 bases between them. The CDR3 runs 15 residues.

The rearrangement links TRBV30 to TRBJ1-5; D call uncertain. The V and J ends lost 2 bases and 2 bases respectively, with 7 bases between them. Per germline, CDR1 GTSNPN and CDR2 SVGIG (reference sequence). The CDR3 extends over 13 amino acids. The CDR3 loop reads CAWSSRGNQPQHF. CDR3 sequence (DNA): TGTGCCTGGAGTTCCAGAGGCAATCAGCCCCAGCATTTT.

The table lists this clonotype with a few counts. A much larger clone lies one base from this, so it may be a read error. The CDR3 region has the DNA TGCGCCAGCAGCTTGGGGGACGGCAATCAGCCCCAGCATTTT. Translated, it gives CASSLGDGNQPQHF. The rearrangement uses TRBV5-1 and TRBJ1-5; D perhaps matches TRBD1 (5 bases). The germline V gene has CDR1 SGHRS and CDR2 YFSETQ. Trimming took 0 bases from V and 2 from J, leaving 6 bases between them. This CDR3 is built from 14 residues.

This clonotype was detected a few times. This chain uses TRBV29-1 with TRBJ2-1; 7 bases are a match to TRBD2. The CDR3 has 19 residues. Looked up from germline, CDR1 is SQVTM and CDR2 is ANQGSEA. Losses at the gene ends were 4 bases for V and 3 bases for J; bases not matched to a gene: 21. CDR3 bases: TGCAGCGTTGTGGACCCCCTCCGTAGCCGGGAGGTCATCTACAATGAGCAGTTCTTC. It specifies CSVVDPLRSREVIYNEQFF.

The chain joins TRBV20-1 to TRBJ2-2; 7 nucleotides line up with TRBD1. The V segment lost 6 bases and the J segment 5 bases; nucleotides outside the gene matches: 9. Per germline, CDR1 DFQATT and CDR2 SNEGSKA (reference sequence). The length of the CDR3 is 14 residues. The chain's CDR3 is CSATKGAHTGELFF. For the CDR3, the DNA is TGCAGTGCCACCAAGGGGGCACATACCGGGGAGCTGTTTTTT.